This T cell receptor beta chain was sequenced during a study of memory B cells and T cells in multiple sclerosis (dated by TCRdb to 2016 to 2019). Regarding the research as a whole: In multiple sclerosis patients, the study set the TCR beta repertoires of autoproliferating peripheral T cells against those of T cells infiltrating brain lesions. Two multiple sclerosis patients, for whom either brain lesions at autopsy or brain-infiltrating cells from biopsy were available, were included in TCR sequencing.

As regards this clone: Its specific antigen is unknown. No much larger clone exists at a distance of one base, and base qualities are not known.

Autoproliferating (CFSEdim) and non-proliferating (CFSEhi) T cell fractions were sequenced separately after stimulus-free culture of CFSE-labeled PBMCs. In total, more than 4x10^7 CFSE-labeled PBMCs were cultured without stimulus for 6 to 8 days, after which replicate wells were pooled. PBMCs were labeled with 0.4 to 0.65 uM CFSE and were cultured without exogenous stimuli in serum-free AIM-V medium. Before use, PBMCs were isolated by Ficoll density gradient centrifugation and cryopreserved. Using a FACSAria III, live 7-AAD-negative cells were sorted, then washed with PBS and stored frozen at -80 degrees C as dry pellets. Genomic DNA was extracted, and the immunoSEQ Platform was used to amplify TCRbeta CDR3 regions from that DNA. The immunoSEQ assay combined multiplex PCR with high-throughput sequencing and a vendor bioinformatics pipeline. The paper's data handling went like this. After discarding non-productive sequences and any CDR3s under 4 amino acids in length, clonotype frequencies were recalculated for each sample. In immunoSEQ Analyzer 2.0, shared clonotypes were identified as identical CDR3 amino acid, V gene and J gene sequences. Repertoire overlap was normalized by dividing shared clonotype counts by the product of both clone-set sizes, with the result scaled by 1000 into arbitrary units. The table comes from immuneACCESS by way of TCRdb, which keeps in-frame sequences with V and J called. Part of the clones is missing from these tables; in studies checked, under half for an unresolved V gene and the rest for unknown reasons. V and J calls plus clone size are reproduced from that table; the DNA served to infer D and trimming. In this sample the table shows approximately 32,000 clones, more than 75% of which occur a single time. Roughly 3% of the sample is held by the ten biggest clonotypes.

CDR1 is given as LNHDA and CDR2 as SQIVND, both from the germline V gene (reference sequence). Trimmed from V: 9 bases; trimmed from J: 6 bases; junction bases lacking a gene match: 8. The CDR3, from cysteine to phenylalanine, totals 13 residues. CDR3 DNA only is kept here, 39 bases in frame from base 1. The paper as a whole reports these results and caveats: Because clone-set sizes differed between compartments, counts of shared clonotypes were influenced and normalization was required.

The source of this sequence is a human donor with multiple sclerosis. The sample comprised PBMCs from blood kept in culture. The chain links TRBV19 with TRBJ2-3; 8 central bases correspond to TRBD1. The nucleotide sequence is TGTGCCAGCGGACAGGGTTGGGAGGATACGCAGTATTTT. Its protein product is CASGQGWEDTQYF. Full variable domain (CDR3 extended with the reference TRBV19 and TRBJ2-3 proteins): DGGITQSPKYLFRKEGQNVTLSCEQNLNHDAMYWYRQDPGQGLRLIYYSQIVNDFQKGDIAEGYSVSREKKESFPLTVTSAQKNPTAFYLCASGQGWEDTQYFGPGTRLTVL.